This T cell receptor beta chain was found in a study of cytomegalovirus exposure and HLA in healthy donors. Points from the study as a whole: At a 0.05 false discovery rate, a later analysis found around 15,000 TCR beta sequences to be associated with HLA alleles. Previously analyzed data showed that most TCR beta V segments were productive at a frequency of about 87% or about 30%. One variant, a missense change in DCLRE1C, was linked in a later analysis to TCR beta V- and J-gene trimming.

On this clone: Antigen: not known.

PCR was performed using 60 Vbeta and 13 Jbeta primers. Assay: immunoSEQ multiplex PCR; the TCRdb copy retains only in-frame clones and omits some. The table lists around 200,000 clones, roughly 82% of them singletons. Sequenced: PBMCs. The TCR sequence derives from a girl aged 2 to 9 in good health and CMV-seropositive.

The CDR3 is CASSLGDRALGELFF. CDR3 DNA: TGTGCCAGCAGTTTAGGGGACAGGGCCCTCGGGGAGCTGTTTTTT. This rearrangement joins TRBV28 to TRBJ2-2, with 9 bases lining up with TRBD1. Trimming cost V 2 bases and J 7 bases; bases outside gene matches: 5. This CDR3 comprises 15 residues. CDR1 is MDHEN, CDR2 SYDVKM, per germline.